The 18 T cell receptor beta chains given below trace back to one sample, sequenced in a study of cytomegalovirus exposure and HLA in healthy donors (dated by TCRdb to about 2017). The library was prepared using the immunoSEQ multiplex PCR assay. For the multiplex PCR, a mixture combining 60 forward primers for TCR Vbeta segments and 13 reverse primers for TCR Jbeta segments was used. Held by TCRdb, this immuneACCESS table contains in-frame sequences only and omits some clones. Under half of the omission traces to an unresolved V gene where checked; the cause of the rest is unknown. The sample table contains fewer than 150,000 clones; only one count was recorded for 80% of them. Over 0.2% of the sample lies in the top ten. The sequencing input was PBMCs. The source of these receptors is a man in his fifties or sixties in good health and CMV-seronegative.

The chain uses TRBV4-1 and TRBJ2-7; 13 bases align to TRBD2. The germline CDR1 and CDR2 sequences are MGHRA and YSYEKL. The CDR3 is 15 residues long. V shed 4 bases and J 1 base; nucleotides not matched to a gene: 1. This CDR3 reads CASSRGLAGSYEQYF. In nucleotides, the CDR3 is TGCGCCAGCAGCCGGGGACTAGCGGGGTCCTACGAGCAGTACTTC.

The V gene is TRBV7-2, the J gene TRBJ1-3; perhaps TRBD1 as D (6 bases). Deletions cut 5 bases from V and 4 bases from J, with 24 bases between. Germline CDR1 SGHTA, CDR2 FQGNSA. The CDR3 sequence is 18 residues long. This CDR3 is CASSEASPGQVLGNTIYF. The CDR3 nucleotides are TGTGCCAGCAGCGAAGCATCACCGGGACAAGTCTTAGGAAACACCATATATTTT.

The chain couples TRBV19 to TRBJ1-1, with 12 bases fitting TRBD1. Germline V gene sequence: CDR1 LNHDA, CDR2 SQIVND (reference sequence). The V segment lost 6 bases and the J segment 1 base; nucleotides outside the gene matches: 6. This CDR3 region has 16 residues. CDR3: CASRGDRGPSNTEAFF. The CDR3 nucleotides read TGTGCCAGTAGGGGGGACAGGGGGCCCTCGAACACTGAAGCTTTCTTT.

The rearrangement uses TRBV5-1 and TRBJ1-4; 8 nucleotides match TRBD1. The junction had 4 bases not matched to a gene; V was cut back by 0 bases and J by 9 bases. Germline-derived CDR1 and CDR2 are SGHRS and YFSETQ. There are 14 residues in the CDR3. CDR3 protein: CASSLEQGEKKLFF. The CDR3 bases are TGCGCCAGCAGCTTGGAACAGGGGGAAAAAAAACTGTTTTTT.

The chain links TRBV27 to TRBJ1-5, with TRBD1 identical over 9 bases. The CDR3 totals 13 residues. V shed 8 bases, J shed 9 bases, and the junction held 8 bases outside the gene matches. CDR1 is MNHEY, CDR2 SMNVEV, per germline (reference sequence). CDR3 sequence reads: CASQQGASRPQHF. The CDR3 DNA reads TGTGCCAGCCAACAGGGGGCGTCAAGGCCCCAGCATTTT.

As regards this clone: At one boundary the junction diverges from the germline segment, which might be a read error. The chain links TRBV19 to TRBJ1-2; TRBD1 matches at 7 bases. This CDR3 has 14 residues. Per the germline V gene, CDR1 is LNHDA and CDR2 is SQIVND (reference sequence). In DNA, the CDR3 is TGTGCCAGTAGTACAACCGGACAGGTTACCTCCGGTTCCTTC. Translating it yields CASSTTGQVTSGSF. Combining the CDR3 with reference TRBV19 and TRBJ1-2 gives the whole variable domain DGGITQSPKYLFRKEGQNVTLSCEQNLNHDAMYWYRQDPGQGLRLIYYSQIVNDFQKGDIAEGYSVSREKKESFPLTVTSAQKNPTAFYLCASSTTGQVTSGSFGSGTRLTVV.

The V call is TRBV28, the J call TRBJ2-7; D perhaps matches TRBD2 (6 bases). The germline gives CDR1 MDHEN, CDR2 SYDVKM. The CDR3 runs to 11 residues. CDR3: CRVGGWNEQYF. The CDR3 DNA follows: TGTCGGGTTGGGGGGTGGAACGAGCAGTACTTC.

The chain uses TRBV7-9 and TRBJ2-5; D perhaps matches TRBD2 (5 bases). Germline values: CDR1 SEHNR, CDR2 FQNEAQ (reference sequence). The CDR3 contains 15 residues. Deletions cut 1 base from V and 5 bases from J, with 14 bases between. This CDR3 reads CASSLGSPSLETQYF. As DNA, the CDR3 is TGTGCCAGCAGCTTAGGCTCGCCTAGCTTGGAGACCCAGTACTTC.

CDR3 sequence: CASSGSGGAVEQYF. Here the CDR3 DNA reads TGTGCCAGCAGTGGTAGCGGGGGGGCCGTCGAGCAGTACTTC. The chain uses TRBV6-6 and TRBJ2-7; 11 nucleotides line up with TRBD2. The CDR3 is made up of 14 amino acids. V trimming: 5 bases; J trimming: 6 bases; junction bases outside the gene matches: 6. Germline assignment: CDR1 MNHNY and CDR2 SVGAGI (reference sequence).

The chain combines TRBV7-9 with TRBJ2-1; TRBD2 aligns across 9 bases. Germline V gives CDR1 SEHNR, CDR2 FQNEAQ (reference sequence). The J segment lost 2 bases and the V segment lost 5 bases, leaving 4 bases of the junction unmatched. The CDR3 has 15 amino acids. In nucleotides, the CDR3 is TGTGCCAGCAGCCCCACTAGCGGGCCCTACAATGAGCAGTTCTTC. This codes for CASSPTSGPYNEQFF.

V is TRBV7-6 and J is TRBJ2-1; tentative D call: TRBD1 (6 bases). The V gene's germline CDR1 is SGHVS and CDR2 FNYEAQ. Trimming cost V 0 bases and J 5 bases, with 11 bases left between them. The CDR3 has 15 residues. CDR3 in DNA: TGTGCCAGCAGCTTAGCGCACGGGACAAACAATGAGCAGTTCTTC. The encoded protein is CASSLAHGTNNEQFF.

The chain joins TRBV20-1 to TRBJ2-1, with unresolved D. CDR1 DFQATT and CDR2 SNEGSKA come from the germline V gene (reference sequence). V lost 3 bases to trimming and J lost 6 bases, with 6 bases between them. This CDR3 contains 11 residues. The CDR3 spells CSASPVNEQFF. The CDR3, as DNA: TGCAGTGCTAGCCCCGTCAATGAGCAGTTCTTC.

CDR3 nucleotide sequence: TGCGCCAGCAGCCCCTTCGCCAGGGGGCTAGCGGGGGGGCCGGAGACCCAGTACTTC. Its protein product is CASSPFARGLAGGPETQYF. The rearrangement uses TRBV5-1 and TRBJ2-5, with 12 bases lining up with TRBD2. The CDR3 runs to 19 residues. The V gene's germline CDR1 is SGHRS and CDR2 YFSETQ. V was clipped by 4 bases and J by 5 bases; unmatched bases: 18.

V gene TRBV5-1 combines with J gene TRBJ1-5; D is undetermined. The CDR3 is 13 amino acids. Germline V gene lookup returns CDR1 SGHRS and CDR2 YFSETQ. The V end was cut by 1 base, the J end by 4 bases, with 6 bases between. CDR3 coding DNA: TGCGCCAGCAGCTTGTCCCCGAATCAGCCCCAGCATTTT. Translated, it gives CASSLSPNQPQHF.

V usage is TRBV21-1 and J usage is TRBJ1-3; TRBD1, as called in the table, went unchecked against the DNA. TRBV21-1 is shown as a pseudogene. This CDR3 comprises 16 residues. CDR3 DNA: TGTGCCAGCAGCAAGGGACAGGGAAGGTCTGGAAACACCATATATTTT. It translates to CASSKGQGRSGNTIYF.

J is TRBJ1-2 and V is TRBV5-1; TRBD1 matches at 8 bases. The V gene end was trimmed by 4 bases and the J gene end by 7 bases; junction bases not matched to a gene: 12. This CDR3 contains 15 residues. From germline, CDR1 is SGHRS and CDR2 YFSETQ. The CDR3 bases are TGCGCCAGCAGCCGGTCCCAGGGGGCAACAGGTGGCTACACCTTC. Its protein product is CASSRSQGATGGYTF. Filled out from reference TRBV5-1 and TRBJ1-2, the complete variable domain reads KAGVTQTPRYLIKTRGQQVTLSCSPISGHRSVSWYQQTPGQGLQFLFEYFSETQRNKGNFPGRFSGRQFSNSRSEMNVSTLELGDSALYLCASSRSQGATGGYTFGSGTRLTVV.

This clone appeared once. The chain has TRBV29-1 and TRBJ2-7, with D possibly being TRBD2 (6 bases). The V and J ends lost 5 bases and 3 bases respectively, with 17 bases between them. This CDR3 contains 14 residues. Germline values: CDR1 SQVTM, CDR2 ANQGSEA. The CDR3: CSVRSTEGGYEQYF. The CDR3 DNA reads as TGCAGCGTTAGGTCTACAGAGGGAGGCTACGAGCAGTACTTC.

This chain links TRBV7-3 with TRBJ2-2, with 15 positions matching TRBD2. Germline V lookup: CDR1 SGHTA, CDR2 FQGTGA. The CDR3 spans 20 residues. The J segment lost 4 bases and the V segment lost 5 bases, leaving 14 bases of the junction unmatched. CDR3 coding DNA: TGTGCCAGCAGCCAGGGGACTAGCGGGGGGCTTGAATTCCGCACCGGGGAGCTGTTTTTT. This codes for CASSQGTSGGLEFRTGELFF.